This TCR beta chain emerged from a study of CD8 T cells in ankylosing spondylitis (dated by TCRdb to the late 2010s). With regard to the full study: To find TCR variants linked to disease, the study profiled T cell receptor beta repertoires in ankylosing spondylitis patients and healthy donors. The full study cohort comprised about 23 ankylosing spondylitis patients and 85 to 120 healthy donors. Peripheral blood was sampled, and synovial fluid was additionally collected from ankylosing spondylitis patients.

The run used an Illumina HiSeq 2500. Quantitative 5'-RACE with molecular barcodes was the method used to prepare the TCR beta libraries. The original pipeline was this. Disease-linked TCR variants were identified with a new computational method built on a probabilistic model of VDJ rearrangement. TCRdb trimmed public reads at Q25 via fastp, called clones via MiXCR and kept in-frame beta chains. Each record represents a unique CDR3 protein, reported with the most common genes and DNA among its rows. The V and J calls were determined by TCRdb, not by the authors. The sample profile shows about 160,000 distinct CDR3 sequences; approximately 20% of them were found once. Jointly, the top ten make up about 8% of the sample. This clonotype was picked up many times. It has no known antigen specificity. No much larger clonotype is one base removed from it; base qualities were not supplied. Overall study results and their limits: Some TCR beta motif variants had previously been reported in synovial fluid and blood of reactive arthritis patients, which suggested common disease-initiation mechanisms. In peripheral blood, the disease-linked clones were found at relatively low frequencies and had a CD8+ phenotype. According to the report, matched synovial fluid samples from ankylosing spondylitis patients were significantly enriched for the disease-linked clones. A TCR beta motif made up of 7 to 9 highly homologous amino acid variants appeared to be characteristic of blood from ankylosing spondylitis patients.

The specimen sequenced was blood, either unsorted or a sorted T cell fraction (not recorded which). The TCR comes from a male donor with ankylosing spondylitis or in good health (not recorded which).

CDR3 loop: CATSRGQAYYGYTF. The DNA sequence follows: TGTGCCACCAGCAGAGGCCAGGCTTACTATGGCTACACCTTC. This receptor chain uses TRBV15 and TRBJ1-2, with the D gene not clear enough to name. CDR1 is given as LNHNV and CDR2 as YYDKDF, both from the germline V gene (reference sequence). V loses 1 base of germline sequence and J loses 3 bases, and the interval between the two ends is 9 bases. Its CDR3 holds 14 amino acids, cysteine through phenylalanine. The sequence is cut down to CDR3 DNA, 42 bases in frame from base 1.